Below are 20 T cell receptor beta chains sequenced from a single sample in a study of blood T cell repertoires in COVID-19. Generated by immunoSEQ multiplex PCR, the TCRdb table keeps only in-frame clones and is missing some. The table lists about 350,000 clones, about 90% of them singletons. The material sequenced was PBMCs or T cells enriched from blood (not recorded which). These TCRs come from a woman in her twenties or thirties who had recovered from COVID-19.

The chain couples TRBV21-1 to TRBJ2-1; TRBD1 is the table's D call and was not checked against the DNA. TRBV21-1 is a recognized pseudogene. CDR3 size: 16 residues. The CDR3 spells CASSKVPRDRVDEQFF. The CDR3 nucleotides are TGTGCCAGCAGCAAAGTTCCGCGGGACAGGGTGGATGAGCAGTTCTTC.

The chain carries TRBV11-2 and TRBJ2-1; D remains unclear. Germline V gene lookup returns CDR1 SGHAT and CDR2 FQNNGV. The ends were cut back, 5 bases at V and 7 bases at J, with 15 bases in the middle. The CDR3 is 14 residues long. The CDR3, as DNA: TGTGCCAGCAGCCCCGCCCCGACTGCAAATGAGCAGTTCTTC. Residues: CASSPAPTANEQFF.

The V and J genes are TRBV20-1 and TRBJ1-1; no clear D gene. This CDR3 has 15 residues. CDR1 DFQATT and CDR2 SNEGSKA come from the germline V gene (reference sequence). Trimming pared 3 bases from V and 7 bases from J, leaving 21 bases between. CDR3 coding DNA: TGCAGTGCTAGTTACTCTGAGAGGAGATCGGGTGAAGCTTTCTTT. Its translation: CSASYSERRSGEAFF.

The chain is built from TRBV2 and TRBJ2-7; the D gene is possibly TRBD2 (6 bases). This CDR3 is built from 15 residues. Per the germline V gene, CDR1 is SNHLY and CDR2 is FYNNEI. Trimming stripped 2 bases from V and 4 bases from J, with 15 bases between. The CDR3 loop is CASSENGGELYEQYF. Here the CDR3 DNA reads TGTGCCAGCAGTGAAAATGGAGGGGAGCTTTACGAGCAGTACTTC.

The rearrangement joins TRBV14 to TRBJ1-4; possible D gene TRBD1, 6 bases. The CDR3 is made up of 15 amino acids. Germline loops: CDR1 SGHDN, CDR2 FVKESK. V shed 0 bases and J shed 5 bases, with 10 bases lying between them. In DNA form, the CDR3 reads TGTGCCAGCAGCCAAGAGGGGGCGAGGAATGAAAAACTGTTTTTT. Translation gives CASSQEGARNEKLFF.

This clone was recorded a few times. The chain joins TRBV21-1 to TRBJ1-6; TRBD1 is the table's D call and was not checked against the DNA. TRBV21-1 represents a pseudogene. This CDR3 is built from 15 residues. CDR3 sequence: CASWAGKLTNSPLHF. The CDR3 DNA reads TGTGCCAGCTGGGCAGGGAAGTTAACCAATTCACCCCTCCACTTT.

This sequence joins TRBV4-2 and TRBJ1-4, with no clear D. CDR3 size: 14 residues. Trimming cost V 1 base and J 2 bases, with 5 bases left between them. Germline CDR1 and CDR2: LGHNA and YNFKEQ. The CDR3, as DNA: TGTGCCAGCAGCCAAGGAGTGACTAATGAAAAACTGTTTTTT. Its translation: CASSQGVTNEKLFF.

The CDR3 DNA follows: TGTGCCAGCAGCTACGAGGGACAGGGGGTTGGAGATACGCAGTATTTT. The encoded protein is CASSYEGQGVGDTQYF. The chain couples TRBV7-8 to TRBJ2-3, with TRBD1 identical over 11 bases. Looked up from germline, CDR1 is SGHVS and CDR2 is FQNEAQ. CDR3 length: 16 amino acids. Trimming cost V 4 bases and J 5 bases; bases outside gene matches: 8.

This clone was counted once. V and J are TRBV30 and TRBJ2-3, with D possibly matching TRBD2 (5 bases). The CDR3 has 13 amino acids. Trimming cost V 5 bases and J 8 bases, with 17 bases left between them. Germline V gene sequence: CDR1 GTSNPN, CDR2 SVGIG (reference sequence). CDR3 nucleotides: TGTGCCTGGGTCGCCCCGGGGATGGGTACGCAGTATTTT. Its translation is CAWVAPGMGTQYF.

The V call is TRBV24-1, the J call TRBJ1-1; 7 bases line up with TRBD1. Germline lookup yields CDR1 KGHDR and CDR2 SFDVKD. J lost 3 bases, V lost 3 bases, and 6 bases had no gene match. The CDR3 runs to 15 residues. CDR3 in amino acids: CATSDPAGGDTEAFF. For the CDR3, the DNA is TGTGCCACCAGTGATCCCGCAGGGGGAGACACTGAAGCTTTCTTT.

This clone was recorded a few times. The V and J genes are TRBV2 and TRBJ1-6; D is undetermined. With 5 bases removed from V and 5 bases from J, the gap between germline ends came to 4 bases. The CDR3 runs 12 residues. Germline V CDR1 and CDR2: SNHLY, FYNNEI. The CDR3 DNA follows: TGTGCCAGCAGTCAAAATAATTCACCCCTCCACTTT. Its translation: CASSQNNSPLHF.

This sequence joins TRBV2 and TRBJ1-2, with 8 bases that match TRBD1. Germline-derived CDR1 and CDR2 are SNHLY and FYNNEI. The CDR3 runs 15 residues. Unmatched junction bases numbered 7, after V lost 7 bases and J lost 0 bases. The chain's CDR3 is CASILDRETNYGYTF. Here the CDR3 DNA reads TGTGCCAGCATCTTGGACAGGGAAACTAACTATGGCTACACCTTC.

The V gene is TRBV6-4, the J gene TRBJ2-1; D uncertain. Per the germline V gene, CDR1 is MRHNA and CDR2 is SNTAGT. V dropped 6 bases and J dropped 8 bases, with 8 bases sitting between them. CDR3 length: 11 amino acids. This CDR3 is CASRVSDEQFF. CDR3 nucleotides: TGTGCCAGCAGGGTCAGTGATGAGCAGTTCTTC.

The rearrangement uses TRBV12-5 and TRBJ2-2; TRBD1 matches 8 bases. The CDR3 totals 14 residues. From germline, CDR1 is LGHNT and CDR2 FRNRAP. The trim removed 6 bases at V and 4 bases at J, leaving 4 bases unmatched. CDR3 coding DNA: TGTGCTAGTGGCGTACAGGGGGTCACCGGGGAGCTGTTTTTT. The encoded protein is CASGVQGVTGELFF.

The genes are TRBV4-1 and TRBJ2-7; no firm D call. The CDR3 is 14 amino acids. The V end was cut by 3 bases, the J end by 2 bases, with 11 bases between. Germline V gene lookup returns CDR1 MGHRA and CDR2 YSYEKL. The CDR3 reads CASSQSPATYEQYF. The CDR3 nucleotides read TGCGCCAGCAGCCAGAGCCCAGCGACCTACGAGCAGTACTTC.

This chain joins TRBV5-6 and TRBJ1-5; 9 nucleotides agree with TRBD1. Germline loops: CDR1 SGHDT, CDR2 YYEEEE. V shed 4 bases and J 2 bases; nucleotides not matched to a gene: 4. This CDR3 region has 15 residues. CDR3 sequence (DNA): TGTGCCAGCAGCCTACAGGGGGCTGGCAATCAGCCCCAGCATTTT. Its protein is CASSLQGAGNQPQHF.

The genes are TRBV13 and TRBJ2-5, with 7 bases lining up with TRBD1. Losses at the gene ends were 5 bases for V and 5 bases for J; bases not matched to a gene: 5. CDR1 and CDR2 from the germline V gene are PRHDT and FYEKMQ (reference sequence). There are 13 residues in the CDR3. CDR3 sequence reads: CASSHTGVETQYF. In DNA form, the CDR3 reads TGTGCCAGCAGCCACACAGGGGTCGAGACCCAGTACTTC.

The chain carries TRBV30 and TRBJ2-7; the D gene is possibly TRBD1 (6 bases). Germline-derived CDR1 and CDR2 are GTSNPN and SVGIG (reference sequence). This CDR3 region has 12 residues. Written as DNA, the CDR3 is TGTGCTTTGGACAGCCACTCCTACGAGCAGTACTTC. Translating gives CALDSHSYEQYF.

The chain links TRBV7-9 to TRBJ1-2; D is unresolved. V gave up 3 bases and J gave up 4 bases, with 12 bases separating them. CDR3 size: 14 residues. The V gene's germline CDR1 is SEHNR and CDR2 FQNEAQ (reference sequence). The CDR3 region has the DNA TGTGCCAGCAGCTTTGGTACTTCCGGCTATGGCTACACCTTC. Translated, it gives CASSFGTSGYGYTF.

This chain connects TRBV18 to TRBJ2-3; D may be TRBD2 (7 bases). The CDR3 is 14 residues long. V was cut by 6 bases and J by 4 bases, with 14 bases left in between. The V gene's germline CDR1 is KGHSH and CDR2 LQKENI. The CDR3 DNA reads TGTGCCAGCTCGGGGGGGCCGGTAGCAGATACGCAGTATTTT. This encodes CASSGGPVADTQYF. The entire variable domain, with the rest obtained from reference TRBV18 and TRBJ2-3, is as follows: NAGVMQNPRHLVRRRGQEARLRCSPMKGHSHVYWYRQLPEEGLKFMVYLQKENIIDESGMPKERFSAEFPKEGPSILRIQQVVRGDSAAYFCASSGGPVADTQYFGPGTRLTVL.